This T cell receptor (beta chain) was sequenced in a study of T cell changes during pregnancy in multiple sclerosis. Produced via immunoSEQ multiplex PCR; TCRdb's table is partial and in-frame only. The sample yields roughly 24,000 clones, less than 90% seen once. The CDR3 extends over 15 amino acids. The V and J ends lost 5 bases and 7 bases respectively, with 15 bases between them. Per the germline V gene, CDR1 is SNHLY and CDR2 is FYNNEI. This TCR was sampled from a female donor with multiple sclerosis, enrolled in a pregnancy study. The chain couples TRBV2 to TRBJ1-6; TRBD1 might be the D (5 bases). Here the sequenced sample was CD8+ T cells from peripheral blood mononuclear cells, taken after pregnancy. In DNA, the CDR3 is TGTGCCAGCAGTCGGGGGATAAAGGTGAATTCACCCCTCCACTTT. Translated: CASSRGIKVNSPLHF.